Presented here are 3 T cell receptor beta chains from one specimen sequenced in a study of control samples from healthy donors and cancer patients. Only in-frame clones appear in the TCRdb table, and some are missing; sequencing was by immunoSEQ multiplex PCR. This table holds 90,000 to 100,000 clones, about 80% found once. Specimen: blood. Every receptor here comes from a woman aged 25 to 39 in good health.

This chain links TRBV6-5 with TRBJ2-1; TRBD1 aligns across 9 bases. Germline V gives CDR1 MNHEY, CDR2 SVGAGI. Losses at the gene ends were 8 bases for V and 6 bases for J; bases not matched to a gene: 8. The CDR3 totals 14 residues. CDR3 DNA: TGTGCCAGCTCTTGGGGACAGGGATTCAATGAGCAGTTCTTC. Translation gives CASSWGQGFNEQFF.

This rearrangement joins TRBV30 to TRBJ2-2; D uncertain. V was cut by 5 bases and J by 6 bases, with 7 bases left in between. The germline V gene encodes CDR1 GTSNPN and CDR2 SVGIG (reference sequence). CDR3 length equals 11 residues. The CDR3 DNA reads as TGTGCCTGGGATTTGGCCGGGGAGCTGTTTTTT. This sequence encodes CAWDLAGELFF.

The CDR3 loop reads CAIDLGNEQYF. CDR3 bases: TGTGCCATCGACCTAGGGAACGAGCAGTACTTC. The chain is built from TRBV10-3 and TRBJ2-7; no reliable D call. Germline assignment: CDR1 ENHRY and CDR2 SYGVKD. CDR3 length: 11 amino acids. Trimming stripped 8 bases from V and 5 bases from J, with 10 bases between.